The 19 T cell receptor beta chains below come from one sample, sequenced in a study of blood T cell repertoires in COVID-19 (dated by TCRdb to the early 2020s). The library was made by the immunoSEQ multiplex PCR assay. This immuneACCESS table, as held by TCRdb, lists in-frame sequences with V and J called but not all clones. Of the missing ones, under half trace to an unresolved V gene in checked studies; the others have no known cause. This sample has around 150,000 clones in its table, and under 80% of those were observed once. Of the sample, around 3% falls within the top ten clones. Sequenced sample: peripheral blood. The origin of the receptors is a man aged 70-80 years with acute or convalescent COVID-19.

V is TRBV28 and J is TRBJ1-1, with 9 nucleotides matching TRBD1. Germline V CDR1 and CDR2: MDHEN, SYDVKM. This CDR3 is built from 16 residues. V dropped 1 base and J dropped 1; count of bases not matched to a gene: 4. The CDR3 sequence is CASSLSGQGKNTEAFF. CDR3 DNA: TGTGCCAGCAGTTTATCGGGACAGGGAAAGAACACTGAAGCTTTCTTT.

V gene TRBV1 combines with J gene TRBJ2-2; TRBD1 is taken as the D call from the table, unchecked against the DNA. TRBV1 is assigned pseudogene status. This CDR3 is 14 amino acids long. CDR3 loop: CTSSQDIGGGELFF. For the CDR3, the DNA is TGCACCAGCAGCCAAGATATAGGGGGCGGGGAGCTGTTTTTT.

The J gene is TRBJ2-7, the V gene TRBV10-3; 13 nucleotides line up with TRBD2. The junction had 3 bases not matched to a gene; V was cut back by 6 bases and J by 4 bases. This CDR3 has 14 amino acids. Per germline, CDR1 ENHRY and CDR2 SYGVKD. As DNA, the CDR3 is TGTGCCATCAGCTCGGGACTAGCGGGATACGAGCAGTACTTC. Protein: CAISSGLAGYEQYF.

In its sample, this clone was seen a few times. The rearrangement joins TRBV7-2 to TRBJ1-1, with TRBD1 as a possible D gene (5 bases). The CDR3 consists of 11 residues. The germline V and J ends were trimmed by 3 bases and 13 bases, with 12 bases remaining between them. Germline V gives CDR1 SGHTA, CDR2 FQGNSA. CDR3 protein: CASSFGPRGFF. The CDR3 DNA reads TGTGCCAGCAGCTTCGGACCTAGGGGTTTCTTT.

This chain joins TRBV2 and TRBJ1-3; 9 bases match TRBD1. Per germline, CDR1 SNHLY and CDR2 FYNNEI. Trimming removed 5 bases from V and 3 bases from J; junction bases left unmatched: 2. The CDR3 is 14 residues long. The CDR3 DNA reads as TGTGCCAGCAGTAGGGGACAGGGTGGAAACACCATATATTTT. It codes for CASSRGQGGNTIYF.

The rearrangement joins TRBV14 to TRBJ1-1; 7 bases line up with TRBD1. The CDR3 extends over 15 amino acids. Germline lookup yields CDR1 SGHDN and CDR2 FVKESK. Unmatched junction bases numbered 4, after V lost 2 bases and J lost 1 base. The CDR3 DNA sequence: TGTGCCAGCAGCCAACGGACAGGTGGGAACACTGAAGCTTTCTTT. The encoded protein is CASSQRTGGNTEAFF.

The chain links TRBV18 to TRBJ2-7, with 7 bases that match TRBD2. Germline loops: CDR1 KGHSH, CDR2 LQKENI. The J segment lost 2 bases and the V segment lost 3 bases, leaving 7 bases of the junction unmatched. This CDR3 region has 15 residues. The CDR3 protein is CASSPPGLGAYEQYF. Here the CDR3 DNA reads TGTGCCAGCTCACCTCCTGGACTAGGGGCCTACGAGCAGTACTTC.

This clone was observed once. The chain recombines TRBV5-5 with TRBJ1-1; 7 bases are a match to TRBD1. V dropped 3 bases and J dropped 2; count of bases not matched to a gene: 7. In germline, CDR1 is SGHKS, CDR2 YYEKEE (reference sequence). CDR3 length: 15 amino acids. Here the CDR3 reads CASSSRQGVNTEAFF. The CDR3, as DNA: TGTGCCAGCAGCTCCCGCCAGGGGGTAAACACTGAAGCTTTCTTT. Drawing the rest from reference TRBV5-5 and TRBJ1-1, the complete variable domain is DAGVTQSPTHLIKTRGQQVTLRCSPISGHKSVSWYQQVLGQGPQFIFQYYEKEERGRGNFPDRFSARQFPNYSSELNVNALLLGDSALYLCASSSRQGVNTEAFFGQGTRLTVV.

CDR3 sequence reads: CASSWDRNGNTIYF. The CDR3 coding sequence is TGTGCCAGTAGCTGGGACAGAAATGGAAACACCATATATTTT. The chain is built from TRBV19 and TRBJ1-3; 7 bases agree with TRBD1. In germline, CDR1 is LNHDA, CDR2 SQIVND (reference sequence). The V segment lost 6 bases and the J segment 3 bases; nucleotides outside the gene matches: 5. The CDR3 length is 14 residues.

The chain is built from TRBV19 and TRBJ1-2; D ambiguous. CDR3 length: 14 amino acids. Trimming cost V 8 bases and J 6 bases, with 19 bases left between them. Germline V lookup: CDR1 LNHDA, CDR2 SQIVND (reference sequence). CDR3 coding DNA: TGTGCCAGTGCAGCTGGAGGCGACCTGAATGGCTACACCTTC. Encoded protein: CASAAGGDLNGYTF.

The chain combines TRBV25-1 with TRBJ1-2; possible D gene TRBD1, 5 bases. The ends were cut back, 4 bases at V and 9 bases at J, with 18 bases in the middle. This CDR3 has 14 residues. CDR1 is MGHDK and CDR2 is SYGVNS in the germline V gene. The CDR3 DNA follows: TGTGCCAGCAGTGCGGAGGGGAGGTCTATGAGCTACACCTTC. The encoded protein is CASSAEGRSMSYTF.

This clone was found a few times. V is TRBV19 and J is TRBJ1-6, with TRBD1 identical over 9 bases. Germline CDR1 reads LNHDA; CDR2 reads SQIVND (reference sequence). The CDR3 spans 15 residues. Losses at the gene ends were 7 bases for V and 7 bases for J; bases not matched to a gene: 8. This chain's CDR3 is CASTQRGTGNSPLHF. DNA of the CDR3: TGTGCCAGTACCCAAAGGGGGACAGGGAATTCACCCCTCCACTTT. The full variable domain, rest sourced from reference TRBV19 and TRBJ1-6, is DGGITQSPKYLFRKEGQNVTLSCEQNLNHDAMYWYRQDPGQGLRLIYYSQIVNDFQKGDIAEGYSVSREKKESFPLTVTSAQKNPTAFYLCASTQRGTGNSPLHFGNGTRLTVT.

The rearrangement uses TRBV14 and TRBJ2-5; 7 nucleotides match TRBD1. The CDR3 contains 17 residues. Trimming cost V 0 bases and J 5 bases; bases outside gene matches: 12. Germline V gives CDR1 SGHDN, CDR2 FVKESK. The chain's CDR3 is CASSQEGLRQGFETQYF. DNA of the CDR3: TGTGCCAGCAGCCAAGAGGGTCTTAGACAGGGTTTCGAGACCCAGTACTTC.

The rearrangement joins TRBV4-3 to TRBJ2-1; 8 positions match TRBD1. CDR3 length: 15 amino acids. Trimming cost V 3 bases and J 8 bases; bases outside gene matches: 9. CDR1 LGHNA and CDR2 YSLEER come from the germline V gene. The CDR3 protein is CASSHGQGADDEQFF. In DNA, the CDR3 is TGCGCCAGCAGCCATGGGCAGGGGGCCGACGATGAGCAGTTCTTC.

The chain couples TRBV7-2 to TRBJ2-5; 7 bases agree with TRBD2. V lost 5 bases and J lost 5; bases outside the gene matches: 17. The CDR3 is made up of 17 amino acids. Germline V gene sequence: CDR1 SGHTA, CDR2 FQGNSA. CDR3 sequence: CASSQTWRGGGLETQYF. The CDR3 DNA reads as TGTGCCAGCAGCCAAACCTGGCGCGGCGGGGGTTTGGAGACCCAGTACTTC. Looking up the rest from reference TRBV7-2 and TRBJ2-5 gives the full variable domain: GAGVSQSPSNKVTEKGKDVELRCDPISGHTALYWYRQSLGQGLEFLIYFQGNSAPDKSGLPSDRFSAERTGGSVSTLTIQRTQQEDSAVYLCASSQTWRGGGLETQYFGPGTRLLVL.

DNA of the CDR3: TGTGCCAGCAGTTCTCCAGGGCCAATCGGTGAAGCTTTCTTT. Translated, it gives CASSSPGPIGEAFF. The rearrangement joins TRBV28 to TRBJ1-1; D may be TRBD1 (5 bases). V was clipped by 4 bases and J by 7 bases, with 16 bases between them. Germline CDR1 reads MDHEN; CDR2 reads SYDVKM. This CDR3 comprises 14 residues.

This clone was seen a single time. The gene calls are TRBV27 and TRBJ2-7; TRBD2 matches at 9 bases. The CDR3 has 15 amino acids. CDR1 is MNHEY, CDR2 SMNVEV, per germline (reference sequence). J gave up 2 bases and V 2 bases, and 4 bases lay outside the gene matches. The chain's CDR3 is CASSLMREGPYEQYF. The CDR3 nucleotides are TGTGCCAGCAGTTTAATGCGGGAGGGCCCCTACGAGCAGTACTTC.

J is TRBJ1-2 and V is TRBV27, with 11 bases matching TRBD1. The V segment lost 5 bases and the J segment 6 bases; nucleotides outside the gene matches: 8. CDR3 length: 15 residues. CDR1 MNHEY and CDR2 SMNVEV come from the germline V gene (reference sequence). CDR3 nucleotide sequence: TGTGCCAGCAGTGGGGGGGACAGGGGGATCCATGGCTACACCTTC. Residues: CASSGGDRGIHGYTF.

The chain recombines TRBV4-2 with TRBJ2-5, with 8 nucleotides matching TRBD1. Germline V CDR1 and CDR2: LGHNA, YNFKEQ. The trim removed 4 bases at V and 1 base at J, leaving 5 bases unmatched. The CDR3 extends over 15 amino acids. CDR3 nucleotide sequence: TGTGCCAGCAGCCCCTGGACAGGGACCCAAGAGACCCAGTACTTC. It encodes CASSPWTGTQETQYF.